This entry features one T cell receptor beta chain sequence. Clones were sequenced by immunoSEQ multiplex PCR, and TCRdb holds only the in-frame ones, with some missing. The table records around 100,000 clones, around 91% of them present only once. This record comes from a study of blood T cell repertoires in COVID-19. Study overall: T cells, B-cell-depleted T cells, or PBMCs supplied cDNA or gDNA.

Germline CDR1 SGDLS, CDR2 YYNGEE. The CDR3 loop spans 15 amino acids. With 3 bases clipped from V and 7 bases from J, the junction kept 10 bases outside the gene matches. V is TRBV9 and J is TRBJ2-1; 7 bases line up with TRBD1. This clonotype was sampled from a man younger than 35 with COVID-19, enrolled during active disease. The specimen was peripheral blood. The CDR3 DNA is TGTGCCAGCAGCGCTCGGGACAGAGGGGTTAATGAGCAGTTCTTC. Translated, it gives CASSARDRGVNEQFF.